The 10 T cell receptor beta chains reported below all come from one sample, sequenced in a study of T cells in Graves' hyperthyroidism and ophthalmopathy. RNA transcripts gave rise to amplified TCR beta CDR3 regions. When the TCR CDR3 underwent first-round RT-PCR, the HTBI primer set was used. TCRdb re-analysed the multiplex PCR reads in MiXCR, keeping a single row per CDR3 protein. The sample consists of approximately 520,000 distinct CDR3 sequences, less than 25% of them appearing once. Material: blood. These receptors all stem from a man aged 18 to 35 with Graves' hyperthyroidism.

This clonotype was seen repeatedly, ten times or more. The chain has TRBV28 and TRBJ1-2; D is undetermined. Trimming cost V 3 bases and J 4 bases, with 12 bases left between them. The CDR3 runs to 14 residues. Germline CDR1 and CDR2: MDHEN and SYDVKM. The CDR3 DNA follows: TGTGCCAGCAGTTTTGGAAGCAGGATCTATGGCTACACCTTC. It codes for CASSFGSRIYGYTF.

This clonotype was counted only a few times. A much larger clonotype is one base distant, so this may be a read error. The rearrangement links TRBV7-2 to TRBJ2-5, with D hard to call. The germline gives CDR1 SGHTA, CDR2 FQGNSA. The CDR3 spans 14 residues. The V end lost 4 bases, the J end lost 8 bases, and 17 bases lay between the germline ends. The CDR3 DNA reads TGTGCCAGCAGCTCAGACCCGACCCCAACCACCCAGTACTTC. Protein: CASSSDPTPTTQYF.

The rearrangement joins TRBV10-3 to TRBJ2-7, with no clear D. The length of the CDR3 is 12 residues. Germline V gives CDR1 ENHRY, CDR2 SYGVKD. With 3 bases removed from V and 4 bases from J, the gap between germline ends came to 7 bases. The CDR3 DNA reads TGTGCCATCAGTGAAGTCCTATACGAGCAGTACTTC. This sequence encodes CAISEVLYEQYF.

In this sample, this clonotype turned up a few times. The V call is TRBV29-1, the J call TRBJ1-1; D is uncertain. V lost 7 bases to trimming and J lost 2 bases, with 8 bases between them. The CDR3 has 11 amino acids. Looked up from germline, CDR1 is SQVTM and CDR2 is ANQGSEA. This CDR3 is CSGRRNTEAFF. CDR3 DNA sequence: TGCAGCGGACGGAGAAACACTGAAGCTTTCTTT.

This clonotype was seen repeatedly, ten times or more. This sequence joins TRBV6-1 and TRBJ2-7; no firm D call. The CDR3 loop spans 13 amino acids. The germline V gene has CDR1 MNHNS and CDR2 SASEGT. Trimming took 7 bases from V and 3 from J, leaving 13 bases between them. The DNA for the CDR3 is TGTGCCAGCAATAGAGGCTCTTACTACGAGCAGTACTTC. Translated: CASNRGSYYEQYF.

In its sample, this clonotype was seen many times. The rearrangement uses TRBV29-1 and TRBJ2-5, with D hard to call. This CDR3 contains 14 residues. The germline gives CDR1 SQVTM, CDR2 ANQGSEA. V lost 0 bases, J lost 2 bases, and 10 bases lay in between. The CDR3 DNA reads as TGCAGCGTTGAAGATTCGACTCCTCAAGAGACCCAGTACTTC. Its protein product is CSVEDSTPQETQYF.

This clonotype was observed many times. V gene TRBV18 combines with J gene TRBJ1-3, with D unresolved. Trimming removed 4 bases at V and 0 bases at J, with 7 bases between. This CDR3 is built from 14 residues. CDR1 and CDR2 from the germline V gene are KGHSH and LQKENI. The DNA of the CDR3 is TGTGCCAGCTCACTAAAGGGCTCTGGAAACACCATATATTTT. It is translated as CASSLKGSGNTIYF.

This clonotype was counted only a few times. The chain recombines TRBV11-2 with TRBJ2-3; D is undetermined. The germline V and J ends were trimmed by 5 bases and 4 bases, with 19 bases remaining between them. The CDR3 totals 16 residues. In germline, CDR1 is SGHAT, CDR2 FQNNGV. The CDR3 region has the DNA TGTGCCAGCAGCCGAAGCGCACGAGCGCTCCCAGATACGCAGTATTTT. This codes for CASSRSARALPDTQYF.

The rearrangement joins TRBV6-1 to TRBJ2-3, with D possibly TRBD1 on 6 matching bases. Germline-derived CDR1 and CDR2 are MNHNS and SASEGT. The CDR3 length is 12 residues. V lost 6 bases to trimming and J lost 6 bases, with 10 bases between them. CDR3 nucleotide sequence: TGTGCCAGCAGGTCCCAGGGGGATACGCAGTATTTT. Translating gives CASRSQGDTQYF.

This clonotype was detected ten times or more. The chain recombines TRBV28 with TRBJ1-2; D uncertain. The CDR3 is made up of 14 amino acids. CDR1 and CDR2 from the germline V gene are MDHEN and SYDVKM. The V end was cut by 4 bases, the J end by 4 bases, with 13 bases between. CDR3 sequence (DNA): TGTGCCAGCAGTTATAGGGCCCCCGGCTATGGCTACACCTTC. Encoded protein: CASSYRAPGYGYTF.